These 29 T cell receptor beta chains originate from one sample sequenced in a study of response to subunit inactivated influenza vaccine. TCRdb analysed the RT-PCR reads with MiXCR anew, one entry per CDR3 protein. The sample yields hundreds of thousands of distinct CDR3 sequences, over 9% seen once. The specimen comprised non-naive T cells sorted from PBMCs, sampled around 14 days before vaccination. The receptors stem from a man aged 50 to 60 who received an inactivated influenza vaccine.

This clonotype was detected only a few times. The CDR3 sequence: CASNPVGATNEKLFF. CDR3 bases: TGTGCCAGCAACCCGGTCGGTGCAACTAATGAAAAACTGTTTTTT. The rearrangement uses TRBV27 and TRBJ1-4, with no clear D. Germline assignment: CDR1 MNHEY and CDR2 SMNVEV (reference sequence). The V gene lost 7 bases and the J gene lost 0 bases, with 12 bases spanning the gap. There are 15 residues in the CDR3.

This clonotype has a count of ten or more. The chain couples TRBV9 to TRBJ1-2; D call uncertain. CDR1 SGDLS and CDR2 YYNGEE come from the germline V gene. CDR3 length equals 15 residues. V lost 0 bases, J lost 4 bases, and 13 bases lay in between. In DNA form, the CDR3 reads TGTGCCAGCAGCGTAGAGGATGTGGCGAGCTATGGCTACACCTTC. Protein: CASSVEDVASYGYTF. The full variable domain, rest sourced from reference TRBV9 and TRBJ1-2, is DSGVTQTPKHLITATGQRVTLRCSPRSGDLSVYWYQQSLDQGLQFLIQYYNGEERAKGNILERFSAQQFPDLHSELNLSSLELGDSALYFCASSVEDVASYGYTFGSGTRLTVV.

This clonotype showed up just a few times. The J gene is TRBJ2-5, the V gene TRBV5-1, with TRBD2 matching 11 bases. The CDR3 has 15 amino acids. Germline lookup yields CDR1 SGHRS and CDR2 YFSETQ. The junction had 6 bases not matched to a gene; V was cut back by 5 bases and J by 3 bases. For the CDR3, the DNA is TGCGCCAGCAGACTAGCGGGGGCCCGAGAAGAGACCCAGTACTTC. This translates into CASRLAGAREETQYF.

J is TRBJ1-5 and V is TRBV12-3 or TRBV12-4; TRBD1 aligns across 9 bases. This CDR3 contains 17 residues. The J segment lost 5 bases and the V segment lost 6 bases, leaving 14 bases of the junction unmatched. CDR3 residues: CASSRGTGRNLHQPQHF. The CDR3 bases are TGTGCCAGCAGCCGTGGGACAGGGAGAAACTTACATCAGCCCCAGCATTTT.

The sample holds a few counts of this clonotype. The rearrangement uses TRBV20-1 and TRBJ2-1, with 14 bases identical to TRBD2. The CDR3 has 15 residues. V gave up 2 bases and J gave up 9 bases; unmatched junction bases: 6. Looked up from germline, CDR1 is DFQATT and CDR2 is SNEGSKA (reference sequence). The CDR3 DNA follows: TGCAGTGCTAGATCAGGACTAGCGGGAGGTCTTGAGCAGTTCTTC. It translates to CSARSGLAGGLEQFF.

DNA for the CDR3: TGTGCCAGCAGTTTTTATTCGGACAATGAGCAGTTCTTC. Amino acid sequence: CASSFYSDNEQFF. This chain connects TRBV12-3 or TRBV12-4 to TRBJ2-1; D call uncertain. With 3 bases removed from V and 5 bases from J, the gap between germline ends came to 8 bases. The CDR3 loop spans 13 amino acids.

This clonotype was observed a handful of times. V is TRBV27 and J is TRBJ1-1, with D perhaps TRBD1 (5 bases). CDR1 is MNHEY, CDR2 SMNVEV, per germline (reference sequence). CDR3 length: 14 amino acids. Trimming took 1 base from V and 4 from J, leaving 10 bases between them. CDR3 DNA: TGTGCCAGCAGTTTATTAGGAGGGGCCACTGAAGCTTTCTTT. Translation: CASSLLGGATEAFF.

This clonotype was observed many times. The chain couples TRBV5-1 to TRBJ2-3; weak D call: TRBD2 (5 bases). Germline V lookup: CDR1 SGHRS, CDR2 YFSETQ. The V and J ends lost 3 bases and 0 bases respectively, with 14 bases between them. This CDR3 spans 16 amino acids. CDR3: CASSSGITRSTDTQYF. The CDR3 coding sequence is TGCGCCAGCAGCTCCGGGATTACGCGGAGCACAGATACGCAGTATTTT.

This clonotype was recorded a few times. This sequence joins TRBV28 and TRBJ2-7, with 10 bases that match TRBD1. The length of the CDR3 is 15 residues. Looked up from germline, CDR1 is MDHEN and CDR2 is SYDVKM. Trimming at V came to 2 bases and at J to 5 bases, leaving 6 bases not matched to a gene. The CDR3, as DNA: TGTGCCAGCAGTTTACCGGGACAGGGGTTCAACGAGCAGTACTTC. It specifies CASSLPGQGFNEQYF.

CDR3 in amino acids: CASSVGIRGYNEQFF. The CDR3 region has the DNA TGTGCCAGCAGCGTCGGGATCCGGGGCTACAATGAGCAGTTCTTC. The V call is TRBV9, the J call TRBJ2-1; weak D call: TRBD2 (5 bases). The V gene lost 2 bases and the J gene lost 3 bases, with 12 bases spanning the gap. The CDR3 has 15 residues. Germline-derived CDR1 and CDR2 are SGDLS and YYNGEE.

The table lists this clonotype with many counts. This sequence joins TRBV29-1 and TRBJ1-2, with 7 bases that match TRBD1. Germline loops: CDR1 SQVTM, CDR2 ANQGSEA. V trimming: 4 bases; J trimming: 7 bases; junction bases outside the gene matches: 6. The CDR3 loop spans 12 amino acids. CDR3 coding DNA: TGCAGCGTTGTTAGAGGGGGCGGTGGCTACACCTTC. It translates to CSVVRGGGGYTF.

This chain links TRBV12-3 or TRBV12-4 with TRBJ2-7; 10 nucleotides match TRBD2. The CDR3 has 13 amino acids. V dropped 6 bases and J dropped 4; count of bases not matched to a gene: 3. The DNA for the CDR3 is TGTGCCAGCAGGATGACTAGCGGGTACGAGCAGTACTTC. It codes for CASRMTSGYEQYF.

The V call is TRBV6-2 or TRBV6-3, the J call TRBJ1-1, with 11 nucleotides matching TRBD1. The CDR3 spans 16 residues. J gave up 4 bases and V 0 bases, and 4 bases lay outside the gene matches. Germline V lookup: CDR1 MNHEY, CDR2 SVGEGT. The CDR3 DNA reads TGTGCCAGCAGTTACTCGGTCGGACAGGGGGCCACTGAAGCTTTCTTT. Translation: CASSYSVGQGATEAFF.

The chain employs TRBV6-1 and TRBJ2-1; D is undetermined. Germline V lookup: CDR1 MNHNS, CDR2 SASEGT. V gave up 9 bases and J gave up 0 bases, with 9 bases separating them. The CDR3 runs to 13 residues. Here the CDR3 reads CASAQSSYNEQFF. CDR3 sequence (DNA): TGTGCCAGTGCCCAGAGCTCCTACAATGAGCAGTTCTTC.

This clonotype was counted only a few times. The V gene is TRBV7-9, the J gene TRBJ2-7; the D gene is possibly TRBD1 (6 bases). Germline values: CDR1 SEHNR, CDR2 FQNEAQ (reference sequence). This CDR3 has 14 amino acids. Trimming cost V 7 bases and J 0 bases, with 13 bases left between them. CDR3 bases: TGTGCCAGCAACACGGACAGACGCTCCTACGAGCAGTACTTC. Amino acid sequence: CASNTDRRSYEQYF. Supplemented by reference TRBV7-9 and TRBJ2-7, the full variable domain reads DTGVSQNPRHKITKRGQNVTFRCDPISEHNRLYWYRQTLGQGPEFLTYFQNEAQLEKSRLLSDRFSAERPKGSFSTLEIQRTEQGDSAMYLCASNTDRRSYEQYFGPGTRLTVT.

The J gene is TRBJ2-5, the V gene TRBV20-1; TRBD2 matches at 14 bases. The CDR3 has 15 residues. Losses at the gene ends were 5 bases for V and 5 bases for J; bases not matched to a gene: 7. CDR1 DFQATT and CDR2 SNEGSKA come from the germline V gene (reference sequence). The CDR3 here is CSAEGLAGAGETQYF. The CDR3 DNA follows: TGCAGTGCTGAGGGACTAGCGGGGGCAGGCGAGACCCAGTACTTC.

The CDR3 sequence: CASFRDRGLNEQFF. The DNA for the CDR3 is TGTGCCAGCTTCCGGGACAGGGGGCTCAATGAGCAGTTCTTC. The chain has TRBV25-1 and TRBJ2-1; the match to TRBD1 covers 12 bases. There are 14 residues in the CDR3. Germline assignment: CDR1 MGHDK and CDR2 SYGVNS. Losses at the gene ends were 8 bases for V and 6 bases for J; bases not matched to a gene: 5.

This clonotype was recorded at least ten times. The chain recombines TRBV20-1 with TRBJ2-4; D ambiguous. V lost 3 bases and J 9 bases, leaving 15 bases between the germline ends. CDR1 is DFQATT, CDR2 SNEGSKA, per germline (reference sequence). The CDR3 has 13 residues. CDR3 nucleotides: TGCAGTGCTAGGGGCAGTCCCAGAGGCATTCAGTACTTC. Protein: CSARGSPRGIQYF.

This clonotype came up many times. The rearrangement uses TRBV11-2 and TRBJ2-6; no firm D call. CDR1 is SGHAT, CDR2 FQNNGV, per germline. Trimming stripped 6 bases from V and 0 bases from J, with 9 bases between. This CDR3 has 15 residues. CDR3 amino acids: CASRGVDSGANVLTF. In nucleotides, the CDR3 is TGTGCCAGCAGGGGTGTGGACTCTGGGGCCAACGTCCTGACTTTC.

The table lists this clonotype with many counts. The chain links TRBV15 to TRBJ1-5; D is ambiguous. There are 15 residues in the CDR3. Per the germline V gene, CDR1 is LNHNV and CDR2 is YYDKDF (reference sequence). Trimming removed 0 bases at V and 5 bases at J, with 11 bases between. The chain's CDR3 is CATSRDGSEDQPQHF. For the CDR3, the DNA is TGTGCCACCAGCAGAGATGGGAGTGAGGATCAGCCCCAGCATTTT.

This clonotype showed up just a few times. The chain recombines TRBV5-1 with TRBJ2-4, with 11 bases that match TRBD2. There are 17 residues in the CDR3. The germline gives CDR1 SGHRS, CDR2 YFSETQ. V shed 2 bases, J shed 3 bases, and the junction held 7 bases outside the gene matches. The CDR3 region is CASSFTSGRSGKNIQYF. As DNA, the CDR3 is TGCGCCAGCAGCTTCACTAGCGGGAGATCAGGCAAAAACATTCAGTACTTC.

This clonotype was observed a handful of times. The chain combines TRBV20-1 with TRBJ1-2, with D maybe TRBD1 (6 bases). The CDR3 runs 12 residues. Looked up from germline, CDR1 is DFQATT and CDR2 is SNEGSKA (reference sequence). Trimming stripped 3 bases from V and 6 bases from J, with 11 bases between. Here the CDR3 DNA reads TGCAGTGCTAGTCAGGGGCTGGATGGCTACACCTTC. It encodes CSASQGLDGYTF.

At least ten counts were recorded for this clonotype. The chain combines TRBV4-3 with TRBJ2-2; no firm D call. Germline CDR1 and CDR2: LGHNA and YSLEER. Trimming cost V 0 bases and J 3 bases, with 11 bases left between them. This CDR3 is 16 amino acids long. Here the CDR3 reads CASSQDKGWDTGELFF. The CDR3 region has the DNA TGCGCCAGCAGCCAAGATAAGGGTTGGGACACCGGGGAGCTGTTTTTT.

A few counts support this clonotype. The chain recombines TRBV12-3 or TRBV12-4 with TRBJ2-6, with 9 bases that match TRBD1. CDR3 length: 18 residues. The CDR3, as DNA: TGTACCTTCAGTTTAGGGACAGGGAAAATTATTCGGGCCAACGTCCTGACTTTC. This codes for CTFSLGTGKIIRANVLTF.

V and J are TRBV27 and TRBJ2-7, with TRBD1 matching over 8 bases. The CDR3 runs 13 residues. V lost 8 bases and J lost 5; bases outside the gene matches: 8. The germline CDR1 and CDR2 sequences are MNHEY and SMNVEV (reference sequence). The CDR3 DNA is TGTGCCAGCCGATGGCAGGGGGCCGACGAGCAGTACTTC. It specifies CASRWQGADEQYF.

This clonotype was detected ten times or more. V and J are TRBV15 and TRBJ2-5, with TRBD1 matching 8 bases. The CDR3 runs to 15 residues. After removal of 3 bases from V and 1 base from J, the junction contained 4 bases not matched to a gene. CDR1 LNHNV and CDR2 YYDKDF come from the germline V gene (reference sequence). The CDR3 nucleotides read TGTGCCACCAGCAGCTCGGACAGGGCCCAAGAGACCCAGTACTTC. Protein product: CATSSSDRAQETQYF.

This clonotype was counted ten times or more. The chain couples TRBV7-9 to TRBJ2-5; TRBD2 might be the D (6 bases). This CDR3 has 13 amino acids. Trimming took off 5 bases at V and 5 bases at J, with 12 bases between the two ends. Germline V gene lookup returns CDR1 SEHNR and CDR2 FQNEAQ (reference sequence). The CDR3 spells CASSPVGRETQYF. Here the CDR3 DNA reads TGTGCCAGCAGCCCCGTTGGGAGGGAGACCCAGTACTTC.

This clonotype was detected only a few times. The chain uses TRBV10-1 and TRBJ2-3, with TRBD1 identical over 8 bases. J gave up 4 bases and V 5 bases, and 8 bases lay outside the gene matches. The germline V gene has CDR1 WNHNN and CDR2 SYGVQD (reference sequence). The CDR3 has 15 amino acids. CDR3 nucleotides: TGCGCCAGCAGTCTACAAGGGACAGGTGCAGATACGCAGTATTTT. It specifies CASSLQGTGADTQYF.

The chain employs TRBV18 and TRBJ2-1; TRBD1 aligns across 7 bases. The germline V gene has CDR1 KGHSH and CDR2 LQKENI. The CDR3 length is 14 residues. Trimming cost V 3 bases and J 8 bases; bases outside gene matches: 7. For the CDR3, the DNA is TGTGCCAGCTCACCGATAACAGGGGAAGATGAGCAGTTCTTC. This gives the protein CASSPITGEDEQFF.